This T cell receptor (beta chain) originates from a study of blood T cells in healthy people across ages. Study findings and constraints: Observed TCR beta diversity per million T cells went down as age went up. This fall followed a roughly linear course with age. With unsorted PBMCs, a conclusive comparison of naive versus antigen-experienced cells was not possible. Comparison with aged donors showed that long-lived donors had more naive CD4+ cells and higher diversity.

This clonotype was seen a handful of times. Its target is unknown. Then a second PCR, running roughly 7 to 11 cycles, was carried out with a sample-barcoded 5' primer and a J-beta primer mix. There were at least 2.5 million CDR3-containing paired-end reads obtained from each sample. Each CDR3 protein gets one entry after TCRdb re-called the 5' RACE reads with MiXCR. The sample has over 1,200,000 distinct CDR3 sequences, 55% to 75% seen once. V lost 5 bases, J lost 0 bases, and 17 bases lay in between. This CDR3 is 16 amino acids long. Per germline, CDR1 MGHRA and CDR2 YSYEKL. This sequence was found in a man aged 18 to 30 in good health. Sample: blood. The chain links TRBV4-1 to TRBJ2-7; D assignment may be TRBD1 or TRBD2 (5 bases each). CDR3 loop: CASSKRSGQDSYEQYF. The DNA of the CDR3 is TGCGCCAGCAGCAAGAGAAGCGGACAAGACTCCTACGAGCAGTACTTC.